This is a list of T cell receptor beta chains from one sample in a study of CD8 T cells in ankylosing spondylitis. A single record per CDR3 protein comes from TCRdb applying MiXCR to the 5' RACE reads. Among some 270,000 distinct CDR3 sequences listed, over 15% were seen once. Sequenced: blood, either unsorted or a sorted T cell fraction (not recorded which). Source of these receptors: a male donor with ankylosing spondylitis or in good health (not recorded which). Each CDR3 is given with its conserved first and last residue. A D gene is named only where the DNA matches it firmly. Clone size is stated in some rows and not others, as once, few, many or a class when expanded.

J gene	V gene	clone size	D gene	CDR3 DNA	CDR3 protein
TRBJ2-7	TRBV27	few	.	TGTGCCAGCAGCCCTAGCGCAATCTCCTACGAGCAGTACTTC	CASSPSAISYEQYF
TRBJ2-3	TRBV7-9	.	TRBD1	TGTGCCAGCTCCCGGGACAGAGTCGAATCTAGCACAGATACGCAGTATTTT	CASSRDRVESSTDTQYF
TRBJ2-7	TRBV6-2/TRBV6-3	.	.	TGTGCCAGCAGAGGGACATCGGACAGTGGGGTCGAGCAGTACTTC	CASRGTSDSGVEQYF
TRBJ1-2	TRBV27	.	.	TGTGCCAGCAGTTTCCTACTGGGATTCTATGGCTACACCTTC	CASSFLLGFYGYTF
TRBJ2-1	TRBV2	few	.	TGTGCCAGCAGTCTAACAGGGGTCTGGAGGGATGAGCAGTTCTTC	CASSLTGVWRDEQFF
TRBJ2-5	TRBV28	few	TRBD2	TGTGCCAGCAGTTTCCCGTTAGCGGGAGAAGGGGAGACCCAGTACTTC	CASSFPLAGEGETQYF
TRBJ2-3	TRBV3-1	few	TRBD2	TGTGCCAGCAGCCATCTTATAGCGGGAGGAGATAATACGCAGTATTTT	CASSHLIAGGDNTQYF
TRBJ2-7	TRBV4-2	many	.	TGTGCCAGCAGCCAAGAAGTGGCACCGGCCAGCGACTCCTACGAGCAGTACTTC	CASSQEVAPASDSYEQYF
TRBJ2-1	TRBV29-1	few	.	TGCAGCGCCCGATGGGGGATCCTCCACAATGAGCAGTTCTTC	CSARWGILHNEQFF
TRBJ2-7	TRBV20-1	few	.	TGCAGTGCTAGAGTAGTAAACTACGAGCAGTACTTC	CSARVVNYEQYF
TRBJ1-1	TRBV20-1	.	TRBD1	TGCAGTGCTCAGCCCCGGACAGGGGCGATGAACACTGAAGCTTTCTTT	CSAQPRTGAMNTEAFF
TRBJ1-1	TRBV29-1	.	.	TGCAGCGTGGAGGGGAGGGGAGGGAACACTGAAGCTTTCTTT	CSVEGRGGNTEAFF
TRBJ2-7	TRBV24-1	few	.	TGTGCCACCAGTGGGGGCCATGGCGAGCAGTACTTC	CATSGGHGEQYF
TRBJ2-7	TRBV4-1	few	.	TGCGCCAGCAGCCAAGTGATGCCCAGCTCCTACGAGCAGTACTTC	CASSQVMPSSYEQYF
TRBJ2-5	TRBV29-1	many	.	TGCAGCGTTGAGTGGTTCCAAGAGACCCAGTACTTC	CSVEWFQETQYF
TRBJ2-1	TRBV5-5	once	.	TGTGCCAGCAGTAACAGGGTCTCCTACGAGCAGTTCTTC	CASSNRVSYEQFF
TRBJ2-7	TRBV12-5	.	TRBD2	TGTGCTAGTGGTTTGGCCCTAGCGGGAGGTTGGGAGCAGTACTTC	CASGLALAGGWEQYF
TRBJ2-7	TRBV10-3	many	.	TGTGCCATCAGTGATGGGGCAGCCGAGCAGTACTTC	CAISDGAAEQYF
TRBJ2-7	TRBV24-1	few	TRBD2	TGTGCCACCAGTGATCCATTAGCGGGAGTCGGCGAGCAGTACTTC	CATSDPLAGVGEQYF
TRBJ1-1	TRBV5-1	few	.	TGCGCCACCAGAACAGACACTGAAGCTTTCTTT	CATRTDTEAFF
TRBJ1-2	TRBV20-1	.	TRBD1	TGCAGTGCCCCGGACAGGAACGACTATGGCTACACCTTC	CSAPDRNDYGYTF
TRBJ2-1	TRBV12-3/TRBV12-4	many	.	TGTGCCAGCAGTCCCCTGGGGGAGCTGAGCTACAATGAGCAGTTCTTC	CASSPLGELSYNEQFF
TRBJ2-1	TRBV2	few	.	TGTGCCAGCAAAAGGGGGGGGGCTCGCAATGAGCAGTTCTTC	CASKRGGARNEQFF
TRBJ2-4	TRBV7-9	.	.	TGTGCCAGCAGCTCTAATTACAGGGTGATCGACAAAAACATTCAGTACTTC	CASSSNYRVIDKNIQYF
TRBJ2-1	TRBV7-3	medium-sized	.	TGTGCCAGCAGCTTATCGCCTTCGGGCTACAATGAGCAGTTCTTC	CASSLSPSGYNEQFF
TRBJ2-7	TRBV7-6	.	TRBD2	TGTGCCAGCAGCCCCCATCTAGCGGGAGACGGCGAGCAGTACTTC	CASSPHLAGDGEQYF
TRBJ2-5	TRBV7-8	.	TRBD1	TGTGCCAGCAGGTCCGGGACAGGGGAGACCCAGTACTTC	CASRSGTGETQYF
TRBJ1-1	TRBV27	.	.	TGTGCCAGCAGTTCTGGGGGGTACACTGAAGCTTTCTTT	CASSSGGYTEAFF
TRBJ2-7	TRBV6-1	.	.	TGTGCCAGCAGTGAAGTGGGGGGGGCGTACGAGCAGTACTTC	CASSEVGGAYEQYF
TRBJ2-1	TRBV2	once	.	TGTGCCAGCAGTGAAGCCGGTATGACACAGCTCGGGGAGCAGTTCTTC	CASSEAGMTQLGEQFF
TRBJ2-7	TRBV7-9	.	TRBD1	TGTGCCAGCAGCTTACGTCGGACAGGGGGCTCCTACGAGCAGTACTTC	CASSLRRTGGSYEQYF
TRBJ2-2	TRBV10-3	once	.	TGTGCCATCCAGACAGCGAACACCGGGGAGCTGTTTTTT	CAIQTANTGELFF
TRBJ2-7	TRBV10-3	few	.	TGTGCCATCAGCAGAACTAGTTACGAGCAGTACTTC	CAISRTSYEQYF
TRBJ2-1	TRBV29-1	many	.	TGCAGCGTTGAAGGATTTACAGGTCTTTACTACAATGAGCAGTTCTTC	CSVEGFTGLYYNEQFF
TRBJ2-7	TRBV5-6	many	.	TGTGCCAGCAGCTTGGAGGGTGAGCAGTACTTC	CASSLEGEQYF
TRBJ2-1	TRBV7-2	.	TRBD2	TGTGCCAGCAGCTTAGCGAGCGGGAGTTCACATGAGCAGTTCTTC	CASSLASGSSHEQFF